This T cell receptor beta chain was obtained from a study of blood T cell repertoires in COVID-19. Study as a whole: Acute-phase and convalescent COVID-19 samples originated in the United States, Italy and Spain. Sample material is recorded as cDNA or gDNA derived from T cells, B-cell-depleted T cells, or PBMCs.

In the study's own analysis: Amplification with reference gene primers provided the estimates of nucleated cell counts. Here immunoSEQ multiplex PCR was the method, and the copy in TCRdb shows in-frame clones only, minus some. The DNA was the basis for D and trimming; V, J and clone size are from that table. The table has tens of thousands of clones, 90% seen once. Germline V gene lookup returns CDR1 LGHNA and CDR2 YNFKEQ. V lost 4 bases and J lost 7; bases outside the gene matches: 3. This CDR3 has 14 residues. The V and J genes are TRBV4-2 and TRBJ1-4, with 10 bases matching TRBD1. The sequence was collected from a woman older than 75 with active or convalescent COVID-19. The sequencing input was peripheral blood. CDR3 region: CASSLGTGAEKLFF. The CDR3 nucleotides read TGTGCCAGCAGCCTCGGGACAGGGGCTGAAAAACTGTTTTTT.